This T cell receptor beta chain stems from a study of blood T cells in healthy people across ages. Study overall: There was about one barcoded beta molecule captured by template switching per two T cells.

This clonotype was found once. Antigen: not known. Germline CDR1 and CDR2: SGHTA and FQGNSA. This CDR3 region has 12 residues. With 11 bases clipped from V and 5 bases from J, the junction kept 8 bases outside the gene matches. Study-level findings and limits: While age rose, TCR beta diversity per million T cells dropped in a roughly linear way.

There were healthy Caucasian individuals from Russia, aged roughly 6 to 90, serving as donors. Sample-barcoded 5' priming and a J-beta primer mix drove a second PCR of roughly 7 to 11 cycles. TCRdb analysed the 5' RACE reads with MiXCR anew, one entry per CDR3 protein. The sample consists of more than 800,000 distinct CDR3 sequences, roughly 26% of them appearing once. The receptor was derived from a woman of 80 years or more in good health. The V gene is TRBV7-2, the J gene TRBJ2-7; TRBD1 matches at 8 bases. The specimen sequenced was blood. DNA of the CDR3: TGTGCCTCCAGGGGCAGGGGGCACGAGCAGTACTTC. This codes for CASRGRGHEQYF.